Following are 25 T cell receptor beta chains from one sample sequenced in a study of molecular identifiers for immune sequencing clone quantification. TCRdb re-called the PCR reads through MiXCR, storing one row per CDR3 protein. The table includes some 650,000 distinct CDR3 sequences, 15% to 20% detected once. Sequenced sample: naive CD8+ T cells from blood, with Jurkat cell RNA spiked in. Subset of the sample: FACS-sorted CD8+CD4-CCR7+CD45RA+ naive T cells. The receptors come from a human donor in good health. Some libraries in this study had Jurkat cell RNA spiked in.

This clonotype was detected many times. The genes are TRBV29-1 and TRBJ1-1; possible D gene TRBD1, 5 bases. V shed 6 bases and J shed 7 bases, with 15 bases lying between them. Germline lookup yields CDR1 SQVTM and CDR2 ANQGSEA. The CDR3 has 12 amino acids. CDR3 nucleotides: TGCAGCGTCCTCCTCCTTGGGGGTGAAGCTTTCTTT. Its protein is CSVLLLGGEAFF.

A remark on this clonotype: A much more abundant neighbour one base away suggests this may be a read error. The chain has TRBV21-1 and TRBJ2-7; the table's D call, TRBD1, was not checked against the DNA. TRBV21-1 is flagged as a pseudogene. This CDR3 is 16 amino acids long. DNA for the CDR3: TGTGCCAGCAGCAAAGCTCCGGGACAGGTGTTCTACGATCAGTACTTC. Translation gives CASSKAPGQVFYDQYF.

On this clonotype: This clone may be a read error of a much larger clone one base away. The CDR3 DNA is TGTGCCAGCAGTTTAGCCATTTTTACCGGGGAGCCGTTTTTT. Residues: CASSLAIFTGEPFF. This chain joins TRBV27 and TRBJ2-2; weak D call: TRBD2 (5 bases). CDR3 length equals 14 residues. Germline assignment: CDR1 MNHEY and CDR2 SMNVEV (reference sequence).

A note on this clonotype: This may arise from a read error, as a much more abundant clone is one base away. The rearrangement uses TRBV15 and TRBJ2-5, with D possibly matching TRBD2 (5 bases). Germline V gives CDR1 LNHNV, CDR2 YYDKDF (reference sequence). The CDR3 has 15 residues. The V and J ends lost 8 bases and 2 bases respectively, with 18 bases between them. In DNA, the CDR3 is TGTGCCACCGCCGATGAACGGGGTCCTCAAGAGACCCAGTACTTC. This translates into CATADERGPQETQYF.

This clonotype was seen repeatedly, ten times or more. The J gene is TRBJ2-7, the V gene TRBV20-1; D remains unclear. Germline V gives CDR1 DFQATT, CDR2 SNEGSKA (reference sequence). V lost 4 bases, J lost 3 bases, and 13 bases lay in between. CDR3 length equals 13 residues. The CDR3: CSATQVASYEQYF. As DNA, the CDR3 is TGCAGTGCTACCCAGGTTGCTAGCTACGAGCAGTACTTC.

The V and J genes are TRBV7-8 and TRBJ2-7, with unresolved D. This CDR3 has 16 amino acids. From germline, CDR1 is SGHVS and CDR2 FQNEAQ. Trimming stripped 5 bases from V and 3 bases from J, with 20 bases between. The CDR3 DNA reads TGTGCCAGCAGCCCAACCGGGTACGCGCTGGTCTACGAGCAGTACTTC. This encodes CASSPTGYALVYEQYF.

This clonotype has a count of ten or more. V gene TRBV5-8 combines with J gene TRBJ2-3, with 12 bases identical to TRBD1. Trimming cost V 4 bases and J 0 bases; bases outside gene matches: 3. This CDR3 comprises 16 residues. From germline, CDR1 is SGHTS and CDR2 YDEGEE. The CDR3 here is CASSGTGGFSTDTQYF. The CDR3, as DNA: TGTGCCAGCAGCGGGACAGGGGGCTTCAGCACAGATACGCAGTATTTT.

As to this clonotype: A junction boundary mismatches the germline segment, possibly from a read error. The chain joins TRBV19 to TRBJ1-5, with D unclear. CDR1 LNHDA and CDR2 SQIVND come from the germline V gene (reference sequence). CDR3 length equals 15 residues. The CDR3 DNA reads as TGTACCAGTAGTATGTCCGACTATAGCAATCAGCCCCAGCATTTT. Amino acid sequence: CTSSMSDYSNQPQHF.

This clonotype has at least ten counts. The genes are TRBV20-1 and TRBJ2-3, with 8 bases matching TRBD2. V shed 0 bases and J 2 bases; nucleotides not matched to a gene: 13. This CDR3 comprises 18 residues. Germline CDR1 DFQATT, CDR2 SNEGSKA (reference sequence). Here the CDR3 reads CSARDPQLAATSTDTQYF. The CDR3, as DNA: TGCAGTGCTAGAGATCCGCAACTAGCGGCGACATCCACAGATACGCAGTATTTT.

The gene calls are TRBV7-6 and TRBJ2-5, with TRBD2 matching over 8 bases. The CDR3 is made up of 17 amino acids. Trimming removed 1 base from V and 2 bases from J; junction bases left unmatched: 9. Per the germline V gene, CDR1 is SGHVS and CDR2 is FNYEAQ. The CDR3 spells CASSLESAGVRQETQYF. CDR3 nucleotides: TGTGCCAGCAGCTTAGAATCAGCGGGGGTACGACAAGAGACCCAGTACTTC.

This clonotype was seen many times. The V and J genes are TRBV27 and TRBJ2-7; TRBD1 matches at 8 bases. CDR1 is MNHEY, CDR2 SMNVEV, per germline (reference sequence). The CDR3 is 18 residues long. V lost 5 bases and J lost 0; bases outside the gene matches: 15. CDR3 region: CASSGPGQVPSSSYEQYF. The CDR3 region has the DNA TGTGCCAGCAGTGGCCCGGGACAGGTGCCCTCCAGCTCCTACGAGCAGTACTTC.

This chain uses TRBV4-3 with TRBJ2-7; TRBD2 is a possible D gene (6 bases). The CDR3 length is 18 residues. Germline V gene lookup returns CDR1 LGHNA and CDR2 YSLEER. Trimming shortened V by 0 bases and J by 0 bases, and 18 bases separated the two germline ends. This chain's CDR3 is CASSQDNSPGLNSYEQYF. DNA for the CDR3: TGCGCCAGCAGCCAAGATAATTCTCCGGGACTTAACTCCTACGAGCAGTACTTC.

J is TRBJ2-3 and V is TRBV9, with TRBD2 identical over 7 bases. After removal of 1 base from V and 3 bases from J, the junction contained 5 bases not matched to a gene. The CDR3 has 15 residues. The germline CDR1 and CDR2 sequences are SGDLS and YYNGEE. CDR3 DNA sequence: TGTGCCAGCAGCGTATTTGCCGGGGGGACAGATACGCAGTATTTT. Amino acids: CASSVFAGGTDTQYF.

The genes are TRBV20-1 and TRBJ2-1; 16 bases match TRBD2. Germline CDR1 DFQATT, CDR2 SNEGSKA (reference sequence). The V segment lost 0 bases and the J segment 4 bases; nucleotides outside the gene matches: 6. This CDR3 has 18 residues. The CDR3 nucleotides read TGCAGTGCTAGAGAGTCGGGACTAGCGGGAGGGTGGTACAATGAGCAGTTCTTC. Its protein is CSARESGLAGGWYNEQFF.

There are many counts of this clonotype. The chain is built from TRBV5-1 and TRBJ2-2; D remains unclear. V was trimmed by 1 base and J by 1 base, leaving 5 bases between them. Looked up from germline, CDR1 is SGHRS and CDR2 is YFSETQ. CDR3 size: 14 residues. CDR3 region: CASSLYGNTGELFF. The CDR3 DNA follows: TGCGCCAGCAGCTTGTACGGGAACACCGGGGAGCTGTTTTTT.

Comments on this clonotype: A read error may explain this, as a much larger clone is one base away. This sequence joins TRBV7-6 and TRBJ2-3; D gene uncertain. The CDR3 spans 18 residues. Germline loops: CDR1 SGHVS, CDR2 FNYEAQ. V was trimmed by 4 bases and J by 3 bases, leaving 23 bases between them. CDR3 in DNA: TGTGCCAGCAGCTCGACCTTTGCTTCCCAGGCTGAGACAGATACGCAGTATTTT. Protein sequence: CASSSTFASQAETDTQYF.

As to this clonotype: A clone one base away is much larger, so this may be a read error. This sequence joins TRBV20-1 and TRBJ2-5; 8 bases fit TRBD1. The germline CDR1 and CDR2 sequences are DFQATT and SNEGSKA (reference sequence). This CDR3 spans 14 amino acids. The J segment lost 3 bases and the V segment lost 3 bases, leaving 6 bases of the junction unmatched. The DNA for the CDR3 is TGCAGTGCTAGCCCAACAGGGGGTAAAGAGACCCAGTACTTC. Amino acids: CSASPTGGKETQYF.

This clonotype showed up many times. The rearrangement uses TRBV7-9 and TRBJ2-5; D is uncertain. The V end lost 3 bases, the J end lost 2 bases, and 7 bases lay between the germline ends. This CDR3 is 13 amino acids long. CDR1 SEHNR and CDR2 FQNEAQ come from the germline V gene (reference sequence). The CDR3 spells CASSFPDQETQYF. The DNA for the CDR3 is TGTGCCAGCAGCTTTCCGGATCAAGAGACCCAGTACTTC. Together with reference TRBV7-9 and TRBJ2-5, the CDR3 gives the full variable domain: DTGVSQNPRHKITKRGQNVTFRCDPISEHNRLYWYRQTLGQGPEFLTYFQNEAQLEKSRLLSDRFSAERPKGSFSTLEIQRTEQGDSAMYLCASSFPDQETQYFGPGTRLLVL.

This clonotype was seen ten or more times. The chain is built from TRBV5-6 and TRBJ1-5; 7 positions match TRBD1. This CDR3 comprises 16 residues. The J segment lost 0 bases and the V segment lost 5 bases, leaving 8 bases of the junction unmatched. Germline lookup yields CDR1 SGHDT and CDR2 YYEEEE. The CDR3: CASSSGTVYSNQPQHF. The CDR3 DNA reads TGTGCCAGCAGTTCCGGGACAGTTTATAGCAATCAGCCCCAGCATTTT.

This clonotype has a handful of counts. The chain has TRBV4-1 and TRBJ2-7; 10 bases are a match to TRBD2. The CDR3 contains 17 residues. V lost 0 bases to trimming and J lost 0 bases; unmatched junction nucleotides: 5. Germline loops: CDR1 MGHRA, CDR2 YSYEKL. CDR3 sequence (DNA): TGCGCCAGCAGCCAAGAGGCTAGCGGGGGACCCTCCTACGAGCAGTACTTC. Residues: CASSQEASGGPSYEQYF.

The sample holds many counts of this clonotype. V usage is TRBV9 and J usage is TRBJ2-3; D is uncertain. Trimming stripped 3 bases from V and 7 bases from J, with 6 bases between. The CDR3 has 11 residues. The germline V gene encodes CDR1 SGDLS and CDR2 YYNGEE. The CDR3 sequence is CASSAGNTQYF. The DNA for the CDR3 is TGTGCCAGCAGCGCGGGTAATACGCAGTATTTT. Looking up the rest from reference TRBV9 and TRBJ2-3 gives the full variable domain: DSGVTQTPKHLITATGQRVTLRCSPRSGDLSVYWYQQSLDQGLQFLIQYYNGEERAKGNILERFSAQQFPDLHSELNLSSLELGDSALYFCASSAGNTQYFGPGTRLTVL.

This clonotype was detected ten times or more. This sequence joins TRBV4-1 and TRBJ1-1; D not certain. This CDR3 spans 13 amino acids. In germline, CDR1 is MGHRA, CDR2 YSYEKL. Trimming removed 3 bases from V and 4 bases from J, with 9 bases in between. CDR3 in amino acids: CASSQGSSTEAFF. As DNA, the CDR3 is TGCGCCAGCAGCCAGGGGAGTTCCACTGAAGCTTTCTTT.

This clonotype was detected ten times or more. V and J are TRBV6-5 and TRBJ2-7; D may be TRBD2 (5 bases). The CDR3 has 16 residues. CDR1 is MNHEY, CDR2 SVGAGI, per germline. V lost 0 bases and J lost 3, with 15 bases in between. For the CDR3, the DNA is TGTGCCAGCAGTTACTCGAATCCGGGTGCGGGCTACGAGCAGTACTTC. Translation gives CASSYSNPGAGYEQYF.

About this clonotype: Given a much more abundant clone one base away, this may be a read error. DNA of the CDR3: TGTGCCGGCAGTGACGGGACAGGGCTAAATCAGCCCCAGCATTTT. Residues: CAGSDGTGLNQPQHF. The gene calls are TRBV12-3 or TRBV12-4 and TRBJ1-5; 9 bases match TRBD1. The CDR3 runs to 15 residues.

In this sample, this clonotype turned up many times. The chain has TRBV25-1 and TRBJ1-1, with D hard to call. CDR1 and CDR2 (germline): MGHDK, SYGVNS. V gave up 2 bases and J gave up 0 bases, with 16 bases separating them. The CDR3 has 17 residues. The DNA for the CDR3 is TGTGCCAGCAGTGAACGAACGGGGTCTTACATGAACACTGAAGCTTTCTTT. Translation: CASSERTGSYMNTEAFF.